The next 27 T cell receptor beta chains were all read from a single sample in a study of T cell responses to AZD1222 COVID-19 vaccine. Method: immunoSEQ multiplex PCR; TCRdb's copy keeps in-frame clones and lacks some. The sample shows about 140,000 clones, 88% of them seen only once. The sample in question was peripheral blood, obtained on day 0 of AZD1222 vaccination. All receptors come from an adult in good health.

This clone was detected only once. This chain uses TRBV27 with TRBJ1-5; D not certain. Looked up from germline, CDR1 is MNHEY and CDR2 is SMNVEV (reference sequence). V dropped 6 bases and J dropped 3 bases, with 9 bases sitting between them. CDR3 length: 13 amino acids. The DNA for the CDR3 is TGTGCCAGCAGGACCACGTTCAATCAGCCCCAGCATTTT. It codes for CASRTTFNQPQHF.

This clone was seen a handful of times. This chain joins TRBV19 and TRBJ1-2, with D perhaps TRBD1 (6 bases). V lost 6 bases and J 4 bases, leaving 12 bases between the germline ends. The CDR3 has 13 amino acids. The germline V gene has CDR1 LNHDA and CDR2 SQIVND (reference sequence). The CDR3 region is CASSRGAGYGYTF. DNA of the CDR3: TGTGCCAGTAGCCGGGGGGCTGGCTATGGCTACACCTTC.

This chain connects TRBV6-6 to TRBJ2-2; perhaps TRBD1 as D (7 bases). Germline V CDR1 and CDR2: MNHNY, SVGAGI (reference sequence). Trimming pared 0 bases from V and 3 bases from J, leaving 11 bases between. The CDR3 sequence is 16 residues long. The CDR3 DNA reads TGTGCCAGCAGTTACTCGCAGGGGGGACACACCGGGGAGCTGTTTTTT. Translating it yields CASSYSQGGHTGELFF.

The chain employs TRBV27 and TRBJ2-7; tentatively, D is TRBD2 (5 bases). Trimming stripped 6 bases from V and 5 bases from J, with 29 bases between. Germline V lookup: CDR1 MNHEY, CDR2 SMNVEV (reference sequence). CDR3 length: 18 residues. CDR3 nucleotide sequence: TGTGCCAGCAGAGAACAGTCCCCACCCCACCCGGGGATCCACGAGCAGTACTTC. This sequence encodes CASREQSPPHPGIHEQYF.

The V call is TRBV7-9, the J call TRBJ2-5; D is uncertain. Trimming stripped 5 bases from V and 5 bases from J, with 9 bases between. The CDR3 is 12 residues long. The germline gives CDR1 SEHNR, CDR2 FQNEAQ (reference sequence). In DNA form, the CDR3 reads TGTGCCAGCAGCCTCCTGCAGGAGACCCAGTACTTC. Encoded protein: CASSLLQETQYF.

The chain combines TRBV5-3 with TRBJ1-5; D is perhaps TRBD1 (6 bases). Being an ORF, TRBV5-3 has a function that is uncertain. V lost 4 bases and J lost 4, with 18 bases in between. The CDR3 extends over 16 amino acids. This CDR3 reads CARSEDDRLPNQPQHF. In DNA form, the CDR3 reads TGTGCCAGAAGCGAGGACGACAGGTTACCTAATCAGCCCCAGCATTTT.

This chain connects TRBV2 to TRBJ1-2; D gene unclear. Deletions cut 8 bases from V and 1 base from J, with 17 bases between. The CDR3 sequence is 15 residues long. Germline V lookup: CDR1 SNHLY, CDR2 FYNNEI. The CDR3 DNA is TGTGCCAGCGAAGCCGTTAAGACACGTAACTATGGCTACACCTTC. This encodes CASEAVKTRNYGYTF.

The rearrangement uses TRBV9 and TRBJ2-2; 8 bases are a match to TRBD1. J was trimmed by 3 bases and V by 5 bases; bases with no gene match: 9. Germline CDR1 and CDR2: SGDLS and YYNGEE. The CDR3 length is 16 residues. The CDR3 here is CASSRSQGADTGELFF. DNA for the CDR3: TGTGCCAGCAGTCGGTCCCAGGGGGCTGACACCGGGGAGCTGTTTTTT.

The chain couples TRBV27 to TRBJ1-1; TRBD1 matches at 7 bases. V was clipped by 10 bases and J by 0 bases; unmatched bases: 14. The length of the CDR3 is 16 residues. CDR1 is MNHEY, CDR2 SMNVEV, per germline (reference sequence). CDR3 sequence: CANAQGDDSMNTEAFF. For the CDR3, the DNA is TGTGCCAACGCGCAGGGGGACGATTCAATGAACACTGAAGCTTTCTTT.

J is TRBJ2-1 and V is TRBV7-3; 7 bases match TRBD2. Trimming took 8 bases from V and 6 from J; bases not matched to a gene: 13. Looked up from germline, CDR1 is SGHTA and CDR2 is FQGTGA. The CDR3 is made up of 15 amino acids. CDR3 loop: CASRNHGGGSNEQFF. The CDR3 DNA reads as TGTGCCAGCCGAAACCATGGGGGAGGGAGCAATGAGCAGTTCTTC.

This chain uses TRBV27 with TRBJ2-7; D unclear. Trimming removed 6 bases at V and 3 bases at J, with 12 bases between. The germline gives CDR1 MNHEY, CDR2 SMNVEV (reference sequence). CDR3 size: 13 residues. The CDR3 sequence is CASSPFNLYEQYF. The CDR3 DNA reads TGTGCCAGCAGCCCTTTCAACCTCTACGAGCAGTACTTC.

V usage is TRBV9 and J usage is TRBJ2-2; 7 nucleotides align to TRBD2. The CDR3 totals 17 residues. V dropped 3 bases and J dropped 2; count of bases not matched to a gene: 10. CDR1 is SGDLS, CDR2 YYNGEE, per germline. The CDR3 region is CASSGSLAAENTGELFF. CDR3 in DNA: TGTGCCAGCAGCGGAAGTCTAGCGGCCGAAAACACCGGGGAGCTGTTTTTT.

This clone was picked up a small number of times. CDR3 region: CSVDLDSMNTEAFF. CDR3 sequence (DNA): TGCAGCGTTGACCTGGACAGCATGAACACTGAAGCTTTCTTT. The V and J genes are TRBV29-1 and TRBJ1-1, with D tentatively TRBD1 (6 bases). The CDR3 contains 14 residues. Germline V lookup: CDR1 SQVTM, CDR2 ANQGSEA. V was shortened by 3 bases and J by 0 bases, with 11 bases between the two germline ends.

In DNA, the CDR3 is TGTGCCAGCAGTTGGGACACTGGAAACACCATATATTTT. Translating it yields CASSWDTGNTIYF. This chain uses TRBV28 with TRBJ1-3; possible D gene TRBD1, 6 bases. The CDR3 is 13 residues long. Germline CDR1 reads MDHEN; CDR2 reads SYDVKM. Trimming took 4 bases from V and 2 from J, leaving 6 bases between them.

This chain uses TRBV6-5 with TRBJ2-2; unclear D gene. Trimming stripped 8 bases from V and 3 bases from J, with 13 bases between. The CDR3 covers 14 residues. The germline CDR1 and CDR2 sequences are MNHEY and SVGAGI. The CDR3 is CASLSEDHTGELFF. The CDR3 region has the DNA TGTGCCAGCCTTTCCGAGGATCACACCGGGGAGCTGTTTTTT.

This chain joins TRBV2 and TRBJ2-7; D unresolved. The CDR3 runs to 13 residues. Germline loops: CDR1 SNHLY, CDR2 FYNNEI. V lost 2 bases and J 4 bases, leaving 9 bases between the germline ends. CDR3 loop: CASSEMAPYEQYF. The CDR3 DNA is TGTGCCAGCAGTGAAATGGCCCCATACGAGCAGTACTTC.

The V call is TRBV5-4, the J call TRBJ2-3; either TRBD1 or TRBD2 may supply D (5 bases each). Germline values: CDR1 SGHNT, CDR2 YYREEE (reference sequence). Trimming took 3 bases from V and 2 from J, leaving 10 bases between them. The CDR3 runs 14 residues. The CDR3 DNA reads as TGTGCCAGCAGCTCCTCGGGGCCCACAGATACGCAGTATTTT. Translation: CASSSSGPTDTQYF.

The chain recombines TRBV14 with TRBJ1-1, with D possibly being TRBD1 (6 bases). The length of the CDR3 is 15 residues. Germline V gene data show CDR1 as SGHDN and CDR2 as FVKESK. Between the trimmed V and J ends, which lost 2 bases and 2 bases, there was a span of 12 bases. The CDR3 protein is CASSQNTGRNTEAFF. CDR3 nucleotide sequence: TGTGCCAGCAGCCAAAACACAGGGCGCAACACTGAAGCTTTCTTT.

This chain uses TRBV6-5 with TRBJ2-7; TRBD2 matches 11 bases. Unmatched junction bases numbered 5, after V lost 9 bases and J lost 4 bases. Germline-derived CDR1 and CDR2 are MNHEY and SVGAGI. This CDR3 spans 13 amino acids. The CDR3 bases are TGTGCCAGTGGGGGACTAGCGGCGTACGAGCAGTACTTC. Its protein product is CASGGLAAYEQYF.

The chain links TRBV6-2 or TRBV6-3 to TRBJ1-5; the D gene is possibly TRBD1 (5 bases). Germline CDR1 reads MNHEY; CDR2 reads SVGEGT. CDR3 size: 16 residues. The V gene lost 4 bases and the J gene lost 2 bases, with 15 bases spanning the gap. CDR3 region: CASSSPGGGGNQPQHF. The CDR3 bases are TGTGCCAGCAGTTCTCCCGGTGGAGGGGGCAATCAGCCCCAGCATTTT.

The rearrangement links TRBV3-1 (or the pseudogene TRBV3-2) to TRBJ2-5; TRBD2 is a possible D gene (5 bases). CDR1 is LGHDT, CDR2 YNNKEL, per germline (reference sequence). Trimming took 0 bases from V and 6 from J, leaving 11 bases between them. The CDR3 is 14 residues long. CDR3 in amino acids: CASSQDRPGKTQYF. CDR3 coding DNA: TGTGCCAGCAGCCAAGATCGCCCGGGAAAGACCCAGTACTTC.

The V call is TRBV5-5, the J call TRBJ1-5; a possible D gene is TRBD1 (5 bases). Germline V gives CDR1 SGHKS, CDR2 YYEKEE (reference sequence). The CDR3 consists of 15 residues. V lost 4 bases and J 5 bases, leaving 16 bases between the germline ends. The CDR3 reads CASSPDVGRHQPQHF. CDR3 sequence (DNA): TGTGCCAGCAGCCCGGATGTGGGGCGTCATCAGCCCCAGCATTTT.

The chain is built from TRBV5-1 and TRBJ2-3, with D perhaps TRBD1 or TRBD2 (5 bases each). CDR1 is SGHRS, CDR2 YFSETQ, per germline. Trimming removed 4 bases at V and 2 bases at J, with 8 bases between. This CDR3 contains 13 residues. CDR3: CASSAGATDTQYF. The CDR3 DNA reads as TGCGCCAGCAGCGCCGGGGCCACAGATACGCAGTATTTT.

This clone was seen only a few times. This chain links TRBV28 with TRBJ2-5; D perhaps matches TRBD1 (5 bases). CDR1 and CDR2 from the germline V gene are MDHEN and SYDVKM. This CDR3 comprises 15 residues. Between the trimmed V and J ends, which lost 6 bases and 1 base, there was a span of 15 bases. The CDR3 spells CASSPPGAIQETQYF. The CDR3 DNA is TGTGCCAGCAGCCCCCCTGGGGCGATCCAAGAGACCCAGTACTTC.

This chain uses TRBV7-3 with TRBJ2-5, with D unresolved. The CDR3 runs to 13 residues. The V gene lost 5 bases and the J gene lost 2 bases, with 9 bases spanning the gap. Germline lookup yields CDR1 SGHTA and CDR2 FQGTGA. This CDR3 is CASSQQRQETQYF. CDR3 DNA: TGTGCCAGCAGCCAACAGAGGCAAGAGACCCAGTACTTC.

In this sample, this clone turned up a few times. V usage is TRBV28 and J usage is TRBJ2-5, with D perhaps matching TRBD1 or TRBD2 (6 bases each). The CDR3 runs to 12 residues. Trimming shortened V by 6 bases and J by 5 bases, and 10 bases separated the two germline ends. Germline assignment: CDR1 MDHEN and CDR2 SYDVKM. The CDR3 DNA sequence: TGTGCCAGCAGCGGGGGCGAGGAGACCCAGTACTTC. Translation gives CASSGGEETQYF. The whole variable domain, remainder taken from reference TRBV28 and TRBJ2-5, is DVKVTQSSRYLVKRTGEKVFLECVQDMDHENMFWYRQDPGLGLRLIYFSYDVKMKEKGDIPEGYSVSREKKERFSLILESASTNQTSMYLCASSGGEETQYFGPGTRLLVL.

Only a few counts were recorded for this clone. The chain uses TRBV5-6 and TRBJ1-1, with D possibly matching TRBD1 (5 bases). The ends were cut back, 0 bases at V and 10 bases at J, with 10 bases in the middle. The CDR3 contains 12 residues. Looked up from germline, CDR1 is SGHDT and CDR2 is YYEEEE. The CDR3 DNA is TGTGCCAGCAGCTTGGGACAGTTGGGAGCTTTCTTT. This gives the protein CASSLGQLGAFF.